What follows are 7 T cell receptor beta chains derived from one specimen sequenced in a study of cytomegalovirus exposure and HLA in healthy donors. Primers: 60 Vbeta forward and 13 Jbeta reverse. Produced via immunoSEQ multiplex PCR; TCRdb's table is partial and in-frame only. The data show about 140,000 clones, approximately 80% seen once. The sample taken for sequencing was PBMCs. These receptors were collected from a man aged 30-40 years in good health and CMV-seronegative.

This clone was seen once. In DNA, the CDR3 is TGTGCCAGCAGCTTACTAGCGGTCCAAGAGACCCAGTACTTC. Amino acids: CASSLLAVQETQYF. The chain joins TRBV7-2 to TRBJ2-5; 7 bases align to TRBD2. CDR1 and CDR2 from the germline V gene are SGHTA and FQGNSA. Unmatched junction bases numbered 1, after V lost 2 bases and J lost 1 base. The CDR3 runs 14 residues.

The genes are TRBV27 and TRBJ2-1; 7 nucleotides agree with TRBD1. J was trimmed by 2 bases and V by 5 bases; bases with no gene match: 6. The CDR3 has 15 residues. CDR1 is MNHEY, CDR2 SMNVEV, per germline (reference sequence). The CDR3, as DNA: TGTGCCAGCAGTATCGGGACAGCGACCTACAATGAGCAGTTCTTC. Translated: CASSIGTATYNEQFF.

The rearrangement links TRBV6-5 to TRBJ2-5; TRBD1 aligns across 10 bases. The J call is doubtful: the DNA matches TRBJ2-7 better. Germline values: CDR1 MNHEY, CDR2 SVGAGI. The CDR3 runs to 14 residues. CDR3 nucleotide sequence: TGTGCCAGCAGGGGACAGGGGATTCGCTACGAGCAGTACTTC. This sequence encodes CASRGQGIRYEQYF.

The V call is TRBV14, the J call TRBJ1-4, with 11 positions matching TRBD1. J was trimmed by 8 bases and V by 4 bases; bases with no gene match: 3. Per germline, CDR1 SGHDN and CDR2 FVKESK. There are 14 residues in the CDR3. CDR3 region: CASSPRTGGEKLFF. The CDR3, as DNA: TGTGCCAGCAGCCCTAGGACAGGGGGCGAAAAACTGTTTTTT.

This chain links TRBV5-1 with TRBJ2-1, with 13 bases lining up with TRBD2. The germline V gene encodes CDR1 SGHRS and CDR2 YFSETQ. The CDR3 spans 16 residues. Trimming removed 7 bases from V and 6 bases from J; junction bases left unmatched: 10. Here the CDR3 reads CASFEGWTSGSNEQFF. As DNA, the CDR3 is TGCGCCAGCTTTGAGGGCTGGACTAGCGGGAGCAATGAGCAGTTCTTC.

The chain couples TRBV6-6 to TRBJ1-4; tentatively, D is TRBD1 (5 bases). V was clipped by 11 bases and J by 8 bases, with 18 bases between them. Looked up from germline, CDR1 is MNHNY and CDR2 is SVGAGI (reference sequence). CDR3 size: 13 residues. The CDR3 DNA follows: TGTGCCGGGGGGGAAACCTGGGAAGAAAAACTGTTTTTT. It codes for CAGGETWEEKLFF.

V is TRBV7-2 and J is TRBJ2-5; D gene unclear. The ends were cut back, 7 bases at V and 5 bases at J, with 17 bases in the middle. Germline CDR1 is SGHTA and CDR2 is FQGNSA. The CDR3 contains 14 residues. CDR3 sequence: CASTSPSFPETQYF. The DNA for the CDR3 is TGTGCCAGCACCTCCCCTAGTTTTCCGGAGACCCAGTACTTC.